The next 13 T cell receptor beta chains were all read from a single sample in a study of PD-1 blockade in classical Hodgkin lymphoma. Assay: immunoSEQ multiplex PCR; the TCRdb copy retains only in-frame clones and omits some. The sample lists 90,000 or so clones; 85% to 95% were seen once. Every one of the patients relapsed after autologous stem cell transplantation (brentuximab vedotin exposure was variable). The sequencing used peripheral blood mononuclear cells (PBMCs), collected before the second cycle of nivolumab. The receptors come from a human donor with classical Hodgkin lymphoma.

The V and J genes are TRBV19 and TRBJ2-7; 10 bases line up with TRBD2. The CDR3 has 15 residues. V lost 5 bases and J lost 1; bases outside the gene matches: 5. Germline lookup yields CDR1 LNHDA and CDR2 SQIVND (reference sequence). CDR3 amino acids: CASSVSGRTSYEQYF. CDR3 bases: TGTGCCAGTAGTGTTAGCGGGAGGACTTCCTACGAGCAGTACTTC.

The chain is built from TRBV5-1 and TRBJ2-5; TRBD2 aligns across 10 bases. Germline-derived CDR1 and CDR2 are SGHRS and YFSETQ. CDR3 size: 16 residues. The trim removed 4 bases at V and 0 bases at J, leaving 6 bases unmatched. This CDR3 reads CASSPTAGGYQETQYF. DNA of the CDR3: TGCGCCAGCAGCCCGACAGCGGGAGGGTACCAAGAGACCCAGTACTTC. Supplemented by reference TRBV5-1 and TRBJ2-5, the full variable domain reads KAGVTQTPRYLIKTRGQQVTLSCSPISGHRSVSWYQQTPGQGLQFLFEYFSETQRNKGNFPGRFSGRQFSNSRSEMNVSTLELGDSALYLCASSPTAGGYQETQYFGPGTRLLVL.

The CDR3 DNA follows: TGTGCCTGGAGTGTCAGTTCCTACGAGCAGTACTTC. As protein: CAWSVSSYEQYF. The V gene is TRBV30, the J gene TRBJ2-7; no firm D call. Germline CDR1 GTSNPN, CDR2 SVGIG (reference sequence). V was pared by 0 bases and J by 1 base, with 4 bases between. This CDR3 region has 12 residues.

The chain uses TRBV30 and TRBJ2-7; D gene unclear. V was shortened by 2 bases and J by 0 bases, with 11 bases between the two germline ends. CDR1 GTSNPN and CDR2 SVGIG come from the germline V gene (reference sequence). CDR3 length: 14 residues. CDR3 amino acids: CAWSTNSLSYEQYF. The CDR3 nucleotides are TGTGCCTGGAGTACCAACAGCCTCTCCTACGAGCAGTACTTC.

The chain couples TRBV5-1 to TRBJ1-4; D unclear. The CDR3 consists of 14 residues. Trimming pared 0 bases from V and 8 bases from J, leaving 11 bases between. Germline-derived CDR1 and CDR2 are SGHRS and YFSETQ. The CDR3 sequence is CASSLGPGEEKLFF. CDR3 nucleotide sequence: TGCGCCAGCAGCTTGGGGCCGGGTGAGGAAAAACTGTTTTTT.

J is TRBJ2-1 and V is TRBV11-3, with D possibly TRBD2 on 7 matching bases. The CDR3 is 14 amino acids. Germline CDR1 reads SGHNT; CDR2 reads YENEEA. The germline V and J ends were trimmed by 5 bases and 7 bases, with 15 bases remaining between them. Written as DNA, the CDR3 is TGTGCCAGCAGCCCCGGGGGCGGGAGAAATGAGCAGTTCTTC. The encoded protein is CASSPGGGRNEQFF.

This chain connects TRBV5-1 to TRBJ2-7; 7 nucleotides align to TRBD1. The CDR3 consists of 17 residues. Looked up from germline, CDR1 is SGHRS and CDR2 is YFSETQ. After removal of 0 bases from V and 5 bases from J, the junction contained 14 bases not matched to a gene. The CDR3: CASSLVRGGGTKNEQYF. The DNA of the CDR3 is TGCGCCAGCAGCTTGGTCCGAGGGGGCGGAACTAAGAACGAGCAGTACTTC.

The chain links TRBV28 to TRBJ2-5; D might be TRBD2 (6 bases). The CDR3 totals 14 residues. Germline lookup yields CDR1 MDHEN and CDR2 SYDVKM. V was clipped by 3 bases and J by 6 bases, with 14 bases between them. CDR3 bases: TGTGCCAGCAGTTTGGAACTAGCTCACCAGACCCAGTACTTC. Amino acid sequence: CASSLELAHQTQYF.

V and J are TRBV5-1 and TRBJ1-1, with no clear D. The germline V gene has CDR1 SGHRS and CDR2 YFSETQ. V lost 6 bases and J lost 1, with 10 bases in between. This CDR3 has 13 amino acids. CDR3: CASTTGQNTEAFF. In DNA form, the CDR3 reads TGCGCCAGCACTACGGGCCAGAACACTGAAGCTTTCTTT.

This chain links TRBV7-6 with TRBJ2-3; possible D gene TRBD2, 6 bases. Germline CDR1 and CDR2: SGHVS and FNYEAQ. V was cut by 5 bases and J by 0 bases, with 15 bases left in between. CDR3 length: 16 residues. CDR3 region: CASSPRPGLSTDTQYF. The CDR3 coding sequence is TGTGCCAGCAGCCCTAGGCCGGGACTTAGCACAGATACGCAGTATTTT.

The rearrangement joins TRBV5-8 to TRBJ1-1, with no clear D. Between the trimmed V and J ends, which lost 0 bases and 4 bases, there was a span of 13 bases. Looked up from germline, CDR1 is SGHTS and CDR2 is YDEGEE. This CDR3 contains 15 residues. CDR3 in amino acids: CASSLVEGMGTEAFF. Here the CDR3 DNA reads TGTGCCAGCAGCTTGGTGGAGGGCATGGGCACTGAAGCTTTCTTT.

The rearrangement uses TRBV10-3 and TRBJ2-7; D possibly corresponds to TRBD1 (6 bases). The CDR3 spans 13 residues. Germline CDR1 and CDR2: ENHRY and SYGVKD. The germline V and J ends were trimmed by 6 bases and 2 bases, with 11 bases remaining between them. The CDR3 protein is CAIRSTGAYEQYF. DNA of the CDR3: TGTGCCATCAGATCGACAGGTGCCTACGAGCAGTACTTC.

Only a few counts were recorded for this clone. The V and J genes are TRBV6-5 and TRBJ1-1, with unresolved D. The V and J ends lost 6 bases and 2 bases respectively, with 10 bases between them. CDR3 size: 13 residues. Germline values: CDR1 MNHEY, CDR2 SVGAGI. CDR3 bases: TGTGCCAGCAGCAGAAGAGGTAACACTGAAGCTTTCTTT. Amino acids: CASSRRGNTEAFF.